The 25 T cell receptor beta chains reported below all come from one sample, sequenced in a study of blood T cells in healthy people across ages. Combining a sample-barcoded 5' primer with a J-beta primer mix, a second PCR ran for about 6 to 12 cycles. From the 5' RACE reads, TCRdb called clonotypes with MiXCR, one entry per CDR3 protein. Of 1.5 million to 2 million distinct CDR3 sequences in the sample, 40% to 55% were seen once. Sequencing was done on a sample of blood. The source of these receptors is a woman between 40 and 55 years old in good health.

The CDR3 nucleotides read TGTGCCGCCCGGGGGGTCAATGAGCAGTTCTTC. It yields the protein CAARGVNEQFF. The rearrangement uses TRBV6-1 and TRBJ2-1; TRBD2 matches at 7 bases. CDR1 and CDR2 from the germline V gene are MNHNS and SASEGT. The CDR3 is 11 amino acids. The ends lost 11 bases at V and 6 bases at J; junction bases unmatched: 4.

This clonotype showed up just a few times. This chain links TRBV5-1 with TRBJ2-3; 8 nucleotides align to TRBD2. V was clipped by 6 bases and J by 4 bases; unmatched bases: 4. The CDR3 is 13 amino acids. Germline V CDR1 and CDR2: SGHRS, YFSETQ. CDR3 region: CASTAGASDTQYF. The CDR3 nucleotides are TGCGCCAGCACAGCGGGGGCTTCAGATACGCAGTATTTT.

The chain employs TRBV10-3 and TRBJ2-1; 13 bases line up with TRBD2. Germline CDR1 is ENHRY and CDR2 is SYGVKD. V shed 5 bases and J 7 bases; nucleotides not matched to a gene: 11. The CDR3 runs to 17 residues. The DNA of the CDR3 is TGTGCCATCAGTCCTAGGGGACTAGCGGGAAGACTGAATGAGCAGTTCTTC. It translates to CAISPRGLAGRLNEQFF.

The gene calls are TRBV7-6 and TRBJ1-2; TRBD1 matches at 7 bases. Germline CDR1 and CDR2: SGHVS and FNYEAQ. After removal of 2 bases from V and 0 bases from J, the junction contained 9 bases not matched to a gene. CDR3 length: 17 residues. The CDR3 reads CASSLLMGQLSNYGYTF. CDR3 DNA: TGTGCCAGCAGCTTATTGATGGGACAGCTATCTAACTATGGCTACACCTTC.

This clonotype appeared once. The chain links TRBV12-3 or TRBV12-4 to TRBJ1-1, with D tentatively TRBD1 (5 bases). The CDR3 spans 15 residues. Trimming took off 6 bases at V and 1 base at J, with 15 bases between the two ends. The CDR3 nucleotides read TGTGCCAGCAGACCTGGGGGACCGGGGAACACTGAAGCTTTCTTT. Protein sequence: CASRPGGPGNTEAFF.

A word on this clonotype: It is unclear where the CDR3 begins or ends on the DNA, so no DNA is shown, and the CDR3 is as TCRdb lists it. This sequence joins TRBV28 and TRBJ2-1; whether TRBD1, the table's D call, matches the DNA was not checked. Germline values: CDR1 MDHEN, CDR2 SYDVKM. Including both end residues, the CDR3 is 14 amino acids long. The CDR3 sequence: CASMVFGTGARWFF.

In this sample, this clonotype turned up a few times. J is TRBJ1-2 and V is TRBV6-2 or TRBV6-3; 10 bases map to TRBD1. J lost 8 bases, V lost 7 bases, and 13 bases had no gene match. The germline CDR1 and CDR2 sequences are MNHEY and SVGEGT. The CDR3 is 15 residues long. CDR3 loop: CASNQAGQGVGGYTF. CDR3 DNA: TGTGCCAGCAACCAGGCCGGACAGGGGGTAGGCGGCTACACCTTC.

This clonotype came up many times. The V gene is TRBV20-1, the J gene TRBJ2-7, with no clear D. This CDR3 spans 11 amino acids. Trimming stripped 1 base from V and 3 bases from J, with 4 bases between. Germline loops: CDR1 DFQATT, CDR2 SNEGSKA (reference sequence). The DNA for the CDR3 is TGCAGTGCTAGAGGGGGCTACGAGCAGTACTTC. This codes for CSARGGYEQYF.

The chain combines TRBV7-9 with TRBJ2-6, with 8 bases fitting TRBD1. Germline CDR1 reads SEHNR; CDR2 reads FQNEAQ (reference sequence). The CDR3 has 18 amino acids. With V trimmed by 5 bases and J by 4 bases, 13 bases remained unmatched. The CDR3 loop reads CASSRGTGRRVGANVLTF. The CDR3 DNA is TGTGCCAGCAGCAGGGGGACAGGCCGCCGGGTAGGGGCCAACGTCCTGACTTTC.

The CDR3 DNA is TGTGCCAGCAGTACGGGACAGGGGAAGGAGACCCAGTACTTC. Translated, it gives CASSTGQGKETQYF. The gene calls are TRBV6-5 and TRBJ2-7; 10 positions agree with TRBD1. The last part of the DNA fits TRBJ2-5 better; the J call may be wrong. Germline V gene data show CDR1 as MNHEY and CDR2 as SVGAGI. This CDR3 region has 14 residues.

The chain has TRBV12-3 or TRBV12-4 and TRBJ1-4; D not resolved. The length of the CDR3 is 12 residues. V lost 4 bases to trimming and J lost 8 bases, with 8 bases between them. The CDR3 coding sequence is TGTGCCAGCAGTTCCCCCCAAGAAAAACTGTTTTTT. Protein: CASSSPQEKLFF.

This sequence joins TRBV27 and TRBJ1-2, with 7 bases lining up with TRBD1. The CDR3 length is 16 residues. With V trimmed by 3 bases and J by 3 bases, 10 bases remained unmatched. CDR1 and CDR2 from the germline V gene are MNHEY and SMNVEV (reference sequence). The CDR3 protein is CASSFANEGGYYGYTF. The CDR3 DNA sequence: TGTGCCAGCAGTTTTGCCAATGAAGGGGGCTACTATGGCTACACCTTC.

This chain joins TRBV12-5 and TRBJ2-7, with D unclear. The V end lost 1 base, the J end lost 6 bases, and 4 bases lay between the germline ends. CDR3 length: 11 amino acids. Germline lookup yields CDR1 LGHNT and CDR2 FRNRAP. The CDR3 loop reads CASGLGGEQYF. The CDR3 bases are TGTGCTAGTGGTTTGGGGGGCGAGCAGTACTTC.

The V and J genes are TRBV20-1 and TRBJ2-7; weak D call: TRBD2 (6 bases). Germline CDR1 and CDR2: DFQATT and SNEGSKA (reference sequence). Trimming took off 5 bases at V and 6 bases at J, with 20 bases between the two ends. The CDR3 loop spans 14 amino acids. CDR3 nucleotides: TGCAGTGCTCAGGAGGGGCTACGCCTCTGCGAGCAGTACTTC. Translation gives CSAQEGLRLCEQYF.

CDR3 in DNA: TGCAGTGCTAGAGTCCGAGCGGGGGGGTGCAATGAGCAGTTCTTC. Protein sequence: CSARVRAGGCNEQFF. The chain joins TRBV20-1 to TRBJ2-1; 10 bases match TRBD2. Germline V gives CDR1 DFQATT, CDR2 SNEGSKA (reference sequence). This CDR3 is built from 15 residues. V was pared by 1 base and J by 6 bases, with 6 bases of the junction left unmatched.

The chain links TRBV6-1 to TRBJ1-1; 10 bases align to TRBD1. The CDR3 loop spans 16 amino acids. The V and J ends lost 2 bases and 5 bases, in that order; junction bases with no gene match: 8. CDR1 is MNHNS, CDR2 SASEGT, per germline. CDR3 loop: CASSELRGQGRTEAFF. In DNA, the CDR3 is TGTGCCAGCAGTGAACTGAGGGGACAGGGGAGGACTGAAGCTTTCTTT.

The chain employs TRBV6-2 or TRBV6-3 and TRBJ2-4, with TRBD1 matching 8 bases. CDR1 and CDR2 from the germline V gene are MNHEY and SVGEGT. V dropped 5 bases and J dropped 1; count of bases not matched to a gene: 7. The length of the CDR3 is 16 residues. CDR3 region: CASSKLQGAAKNIQYF. The CDR3 bases are TGTGCCAGCAGTAAGCTTCAGGGGGCGGCCAAAAACATTCAGTACTTC.

This clonotype has a handful of counts. The rearrangement links TRBV6-5 to TRBJ2-3; the match to TRBD2 covers 8 bases. The CDR3 is 18 residues long. With V trimmed by 2 bases and J by 7 bases, 17 bases remained unmatched. Germline values: CDR1 MNHEY, CDR2 SVGAGI. CDR3 nucleotide sequence: TGTGCCAGCAGTTACATGGGGATAGGGCGGGGGGCCGCATATACGCAGTATTTT. It is translated as CASSYMGIGRGAAYTQYF.

This clonotype has a handful of counts. This chain joins TRBV5-1 and TRBJ2-3, with 8 bases that match TRBD1. Trimming removed 0 bases from V and 0 bases from J; junction bases left unmatched: 6. The CDR3 length is 17 residues. Germline V gene sequence: CDR1 SGHRS, CDR2 YFSETQ. The CDR3 loop reads CASSLVPGTGSTDTQYF. The CDR3 DNA reads TGCGCCAGCAGCTTGGTACCCGGGACAGGAAGCACAGATACGCAGTATTTT.

This rearrangement joins TRBV28 to TRBJ2-7; D perhaps matches TRBD2 (6 bases). V lost 4 bases and J lost 3, with 16 bases in between. The length of the CDR3 is 15 residues. Germline V gene data show CDR1 as MDHEN and CDR2 as SYDVKM. The CDR3: CASSSLPAGHYEQYF. DNA for the CDR3: TGTGCCAGCAGTTCCCTCCCGGCGGGGCACTACGAGCAGTACTTC. The whole variable domain, remainder taken from reference TRBV28 and TRBJ2-7, is DVKVTQSSRYLVKRTGEKVFLECVQDMDHENMFWYRQDPGLGLRLIYFSYDVKMKEKGDIPEGYSVSREKKERFSLILESASTNQTSMYLCASSSLPAGHYEQYFGPGTRLTVT.

V and J are TRBV27 and TRBJ1-5; D remains ambiguous. The germline gives CDR1 MNHEY, CDR2 SMNVEV (reference sequence). CDR3 length equals 13 residues. V was pared by 1 base and J by 7 bases, with 8 bases between. The CDR3 loop reads CASSLYPQQPQHF. The CDR3 DNA is TGTGCCAGCAGTTTATACCCTCAGCAGCCCCAGCATTTT.

Details on this clonotype: Mismatch with germline at one junction end may stem from a read error. The gene calls are TRBV7-2 and TRBJ2-1; 13 nucleotides agree with TRBD2. This CDR3 is built from 15 residues. CDR1 SGHTA and CDR2 FQGNSA come from the germline V gene. This CDR3 is CASNLGLAGDNEQFF. CDR3 bases: TGTGCCAGCAACTTAGGACTAGCGGGGGACAATGAGCAGTTCTTC.

This clonotype was recorded once. The rearrangement joins TRBV3-1 to TRBJ2-4; TRBD1 matches 9 bases. Germline values: CDR1 LGHDT, CDR2 YNNKEL (reference sequence). The trim removed 1 base at V and 7 bases at J, leaving 5 bases unmatched. This CDR3 region has 15 residues. CDR3 coding DNA: TGTGCCAGCAGCCAAGGGGGGACAGGGTTGAACATTCAGTACTTC. Its protein is CASSQGGTGLNIQYF.

The rearrangement uses TRBV20-1 and TRBJ1-2; 7 nucleotides match TRBD1. The CDR3 loop spans 13 amino acids. J lost 5 bases, V lost 3 bases, and 6 bases had no gene match. Germline CDR1 and CDR2: DFQATT and SNEGSKA (reference sequence). The CDR3 DNA sequence: TGCAGTGCTAGTTCCGACAGGGCATATGGCTACACCTTC. This gives the protein CSASSDRAYGYTF.

The chain has TRBV5-5 and TRBJ2-3; 11 nucleotides line up with TRBD2. The V gene end was trimmed by 4 bases and the J gene end by 0 bases; junction bases not matched to a gene: 4. The CDR3 covers 16 residues. Germline values: CDR1 SGHKS, CDR2 YYEKEE (reference sequence). CDR3: CASSPVAGGSTDTQYF. The CDR3 nucleotides are TGTGCCAGCAGCCCAGTAGCGGGGGGGAGCACAGATACGCAGTATTTT.